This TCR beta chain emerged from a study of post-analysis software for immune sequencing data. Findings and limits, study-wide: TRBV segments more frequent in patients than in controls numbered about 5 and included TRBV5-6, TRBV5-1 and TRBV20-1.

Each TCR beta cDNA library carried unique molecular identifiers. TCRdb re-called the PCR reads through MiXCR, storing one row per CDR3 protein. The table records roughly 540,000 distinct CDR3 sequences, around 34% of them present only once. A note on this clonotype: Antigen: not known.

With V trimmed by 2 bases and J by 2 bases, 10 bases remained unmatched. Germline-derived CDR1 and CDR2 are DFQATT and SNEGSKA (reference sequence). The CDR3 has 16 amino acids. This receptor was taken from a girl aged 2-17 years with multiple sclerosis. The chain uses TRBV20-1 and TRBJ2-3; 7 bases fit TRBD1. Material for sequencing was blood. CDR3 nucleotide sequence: TGCAGTGCTAGAAGTCCGGGACAGCGACTCACAGATACGCAGTATTTT. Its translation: CSARSPGQRLTDTQYF.